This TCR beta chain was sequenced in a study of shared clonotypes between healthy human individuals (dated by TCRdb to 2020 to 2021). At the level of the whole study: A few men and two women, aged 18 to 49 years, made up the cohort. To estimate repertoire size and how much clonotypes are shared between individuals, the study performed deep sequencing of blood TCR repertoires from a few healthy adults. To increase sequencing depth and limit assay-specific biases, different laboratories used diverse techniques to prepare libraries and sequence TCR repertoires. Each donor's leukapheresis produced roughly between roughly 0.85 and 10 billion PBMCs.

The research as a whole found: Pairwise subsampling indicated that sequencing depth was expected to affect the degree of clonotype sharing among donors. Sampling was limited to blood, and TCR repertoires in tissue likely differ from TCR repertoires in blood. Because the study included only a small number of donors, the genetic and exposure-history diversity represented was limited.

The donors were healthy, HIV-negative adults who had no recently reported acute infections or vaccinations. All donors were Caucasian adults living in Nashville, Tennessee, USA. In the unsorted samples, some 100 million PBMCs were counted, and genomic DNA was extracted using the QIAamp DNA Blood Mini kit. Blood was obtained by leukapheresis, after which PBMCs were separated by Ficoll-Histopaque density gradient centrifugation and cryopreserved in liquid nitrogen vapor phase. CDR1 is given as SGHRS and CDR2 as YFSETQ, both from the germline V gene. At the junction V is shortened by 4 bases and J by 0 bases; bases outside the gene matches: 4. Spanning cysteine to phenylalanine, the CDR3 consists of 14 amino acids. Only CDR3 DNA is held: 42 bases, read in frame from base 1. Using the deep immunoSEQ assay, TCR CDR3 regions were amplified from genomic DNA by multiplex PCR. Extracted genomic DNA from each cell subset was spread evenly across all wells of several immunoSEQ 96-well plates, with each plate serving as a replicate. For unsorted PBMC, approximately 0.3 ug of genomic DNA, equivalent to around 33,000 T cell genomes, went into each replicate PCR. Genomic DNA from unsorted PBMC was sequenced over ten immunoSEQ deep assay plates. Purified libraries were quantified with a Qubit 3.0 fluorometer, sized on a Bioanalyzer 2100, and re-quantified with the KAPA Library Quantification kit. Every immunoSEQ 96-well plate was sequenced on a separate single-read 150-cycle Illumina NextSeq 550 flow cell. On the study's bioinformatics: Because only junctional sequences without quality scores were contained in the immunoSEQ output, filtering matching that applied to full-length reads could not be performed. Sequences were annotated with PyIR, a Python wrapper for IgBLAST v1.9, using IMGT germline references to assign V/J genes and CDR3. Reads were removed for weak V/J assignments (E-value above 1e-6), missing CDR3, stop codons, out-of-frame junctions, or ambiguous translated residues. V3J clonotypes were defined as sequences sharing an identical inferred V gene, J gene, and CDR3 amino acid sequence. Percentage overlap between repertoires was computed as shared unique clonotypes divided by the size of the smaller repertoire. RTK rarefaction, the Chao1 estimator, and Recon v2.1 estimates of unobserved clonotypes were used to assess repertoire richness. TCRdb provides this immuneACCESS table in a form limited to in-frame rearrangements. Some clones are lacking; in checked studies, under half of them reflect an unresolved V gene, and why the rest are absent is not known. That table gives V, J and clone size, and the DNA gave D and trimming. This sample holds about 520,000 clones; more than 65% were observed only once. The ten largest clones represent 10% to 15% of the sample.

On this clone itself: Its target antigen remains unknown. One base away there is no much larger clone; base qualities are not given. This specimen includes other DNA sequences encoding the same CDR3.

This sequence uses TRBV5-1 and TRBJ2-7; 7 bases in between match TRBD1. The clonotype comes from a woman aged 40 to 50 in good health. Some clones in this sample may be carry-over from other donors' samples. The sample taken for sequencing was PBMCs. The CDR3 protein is CASSPGTASYEQYF. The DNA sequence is TGCGCCAGCAGCCCCGGGACAGCCTCCTACGAGCAGTACTTC.